The 27 T cell receptor beta chains in this list originate from one sample, sequenced in a study of post-analysis software for immune sequencing data. Study observations and caveats: Relative to controls, patients had 5 or 6 TRBV segments at higher frequency, with TRBV5-6, TRBV5-1 and TRBV20-1 among these.

These receptors have no identified antigens. Unique molecular identifiers featured in each of the TCR beta cDNA libraries. MiXCR, run by TCRdb on the PCR reads, gives a single entry per CDR3 protein. The sample includes about 400,000 distinct CDR3 sequences, less than 40% of them seen just once. Material: blood. The receptor set was obtained from a girl aged 5-17 years with multiple sclerosis.

The chain joins TRBV29-1 to TRBJ2-7, with 10 positions matching TRBD1. Germline V gene lookup returns CDR1 SQVTM and CDR2 ANQGSEA. The CDR3 runs 14 residues. The junction had 6 bases not matched to a gene; V was cut back by 6 bases and J by 1 base. CDR3 nucleotide sequence: TGCAGCGTGAGGGAGGGACAGGGGTCCTACGAGCAGTACTTC. Its translation is CSVREGQGSYEQYF.

Only a few counts were recorded for this clonotype. The chain carries TRBV20-1 and TRBJ2-5; maybe TRBD1 (6 bases). The CDR3 loop spans 12 amino acids. Trimming left V 3 bases short and J 3 bases short, with 8 bases between. Per the germline V gene, CDR1 is DFQATT and CDR2 is SNEGSKA (reference sequence). CDR3 sequence: CSARGTKETQYF. CDR3 nucleotides: TGCAGTGCTAGGGGGACAAAAGAGACCCAGTACTTC.

This clonotype appeared many times. The rearrangement uses TRBV5-1 and TRBJ2-1, with 7 bases identical to TRBD2. J lost 0 bases, V lost 2 bases, and 2 bases had no gene match. In germline, CDR1 is SGHRS, CDR2 YFSETQ. CDR3 length: 15 amino acids. As DNA, the CDR3 is TGCGCCAGCAGCTTAGCGGGGAGCTCCTACAATGAGCAGTTCTTC. Its translation is CASSLAGSSYNEQFF.

The V and J genes are TRBV29-1 and TRBJ2-7; tentative D call: TRBD1 (5 bases). Germline assignment: CDR1 SQVTM and CDR2 ANQGSEA. There are 13 residues in the CDR3. Trimming left V 4 bases short and J 0 bases short, with 10 bases between. The CDR3 sequence is CSVVTDSSYEQYF. The CDR3 coding sequence is TGCAGCGTTGTGACCGACAGCTCCTACGAGCAGTACTTC.

This rearrangement joins TRBV4-1 to TRBJ2-3; D perhaps matches TRBD1 (6 bases). CDR1 is MGHRA and CDR2 is YSYEKL in the germline V gene. The CDR3 sequence is 15 residues long. Between the trimmed V and J ends, which lost 5 bases and 0 bases, there was a span of 12 bases. The DNA for the CDR3 is TGCGCCAGCAGCTCCGTGGGGGCTAGCACAGATACGCAGTATTTT. Translation gives CASSSVGASTDTQYF.

The V gene is TRBV12-3 or TRBV12-4, the J gene TRBJ2-7; 7 bases agree with TRBD1. V lost 5 bases to trimming and J lost 3 bases; unmatched junction nucleotides: 4. The CDR3 length is 13 residues. As DNA, the CDR3 is TGTGCCAGCAGTCCGGGACAGATCTACGAGCAGTACTTC. The encoded protein is CASSPGQIYEQYF.

This clonotype has more than one count but fewer than ten. The chain recombines TRBV29-1 with TRBJ1-1; D is undetermined. The V end was cut by 2 bases, the J end by 0 bases, with 7 bases between. The CDR3 has 13 amino acids. The germline V gene has CDR1 SQVTM and CDR2 ANQGSEA. The CDR3 nucleotides read TGCAGCGTTGAATTGCAGTTGAACACTGAAGCTTTCTTT. Encoded protein: CSVELQLNTEAFF. The full variable domain, with the rest looked up from reference TRBV29-1 and TRBJ1-1, is SAVISQKPSRDICQRGTSLTIQCQVDSQVTMMFWYRQQPGQSLTLIATANQGSEATYESGFVIDKFPISRPNLTFSTLTVSNMSPEDSSIYLCSVELQLNTEAFFGQGTRLTVV.

This chain links TRBV20-1 with TRBJ2-7, with 8 nucleotides matching TRBD2. CDR1 DFQATT and CDR2 SNEGSKA come from the germline V gene (reference sequence). This CDR3 region has 13 residues. V was clipped by 6 bases and J by 3 bases; unmatched bases: 7. In nucleotides, the CDR3 is TGCAGTGCGAACACCGGGACTAGCTACGAGCAGTACTTC. Translated, it gives CSANTGTSYEQYF.

The gene calls are TRBV28 and TRBJ1-2; D ambiguous. From germline, CDR1 is MDHEN and CDR2 SYDVKM. Trimming pared 6 bases from V and 8 bases from J, leaving 19 bases between. CDR3 size: 14 residues. The CDR3 DNA reads TGTGCCAGCAGCGTAATCGAAGCCAGTGGGGGCTACACCTTC. Translating gives CASSVIEASGGYTF.

The rearrangement uses TRBV2 and TRBJ2-5, with TRBD2 identical over 8 bases. The length of the CDR3 is 17 residues. Germline CDR1 and CDR2: SNHLY and FYNNEI. Germline trimming cut 0 bases from V and 0 bases from J; bases unmatched to any gene: 6. This chain's CDR3 is CASSEAALAENQETQYF. For the CDR3, the DNA is TGTGCCAGCAGTGAAGCGGCACTAGCGGAGAACCAAGAGACCCAGTACTTC.

The chain combines TRBV7-2 with TRBJ2-1; 12 bases align to TRBD2. This CDR3 contains 17 residues. The germline V gene has CDR1 SGHTA and CDR2 FQGNSA. V dropped 4 bases and J dropped 6; count of bases not matched to a gene: 10. CDR3 in amino acids: CASSYFRTSGGPNEQFF. CDR3 coding DNA: TGTGCCAGCAGCTATTTTCGCACTAGCGGGGGGCCCAATGAGCAGTTCTTC.

V gene TRBV12-3 or TRBV12-4 combines with J gene TRBJ2-5; 8 nucleotides align to TRBD2. The length of the CDR3 is 15 residues. With V trimmed by 7 bases and J by 2 bases, 9 bases remained unmatched. CDR3 sequence reads: CASKRAGEGQETQYF. The CDR3, as DNA: TGTGCCAGCAAACGAGCGGGGGAGGGTCAAGAGACCCAGTACTTC.

The rearrangement links TRBV4-3 to TRBJ1-2, with a weak D call TRBD1 (6 bases). Trimming took 1 base from V and 4 from J, leaving 13 bases between them. The CDR3 sequence is 15 residues long. CDR1 is LGHNA, CDR2 YSLEER, per germline. CDR3 residues: CASSQGFAGVYGYTF. Here the CDR3 DNA reads TGCGCCAGCAGCCAAGGGTTTGCAGGGGTCTATGGCTACACCTTC.

A note on this clonotype: Likely a read error: the CDR3 ends without its conserved phenylalanine or tryptophan. The gene calls are TRBV13 and TRBJ2-7, with D tentatively TRBD2 (6 bases). The V end was cut by 2 bases, the J end by 5 bases, with 19 bases between. This CDR3 region has 16 residues. CDR1 and CDR2 from the germline V gene are PRHDT and FYEKMQ (reference sequence). As DNA, the CDR3 is TGTGCCAGCAGCTTATATCCGCCCGGAGGCGGGGACGAGCAGTACTTG. The encoded protein is CASSLYPPGGGDEQYL.

The rearrangement uses TRBV7-9 and TRBJ2-5; D is unresolved. TRBJ2-7 explains the end of the DNA better; the J call may be wrong. Germline assignment: CDR1 SEHNR and CDR2 FQNEAQ (reference sequence). The CDR3 runs to 11 residues. CDR3 loop: CASDSTGEQYF. CDR3 nucleotide sequence: TGTGCCAGCGACTCTACGGGCGAGCAGTACTTC.

This clonotype was detected once. V usage is TRBV5-1 and J usage is TRBJ2-1, with 10 bases fitting TRBD2. The CDR3 spans 18 residues. CDR1 and CDR2 (germline): SGHRS, YFSETQ. The junction had 6 bases not matched to a gene; V was cut back by 0 bases and J by 0 bases. CDR3 coding DNA: TGCGCCAGCAGCTTGGTTGGACTAGCGGCCAACTCCTACAATGAGCAGTTCTTC. Residues: CASSLVGLAANSYNEQFF.

This clonotype was seen a few times. The gene calls are TRBV6-4 and TRBJ2-3; TRBD2 agrees at 11 bases. The CDR3 covers 15 residues. J gave up 3 bases and V 5 bases, and 4 bases lay outside the gene matches. Germline V lookup: CDR1 MRHNA, CDR2 SNTAGT. CDR3 residues: CASSLSGGATDTQYF. CDR3 sequence (DNA): TGTGCCAGCAGTCTTAGCGGGGGGGCAACAGATACGCAGTATTTT.

The table lists this clonotype with many counts. The genes are TRBV10-3 and TRBJ1-2, with D uncertain. The CDR3 totals 14 residues. Trimming pared 2 bases from V and 4 bases from J, leaving 11 bases between. Germline V CDR1 and CDR2: ENHRY, SYGVKD. The CDR3 loop is CAISEGQQLYGYTF. The DNA of the CDR3 is TGTGCCATCAGTGAGGGCCAGCAGCTCTATGGCTACACCTTC.

Here the CDR3 DNA reads TGTGCCAGCACCCGAGCGGGGGGCGCCTACGAGCAGTACTTC. It yields the protein CASTRAGGAYEQYF. V gene TRBV12-3 or TRBV12-4 combines with J gene TRBJ2-7; 9 nucleotides line up with TRBD2. The V segment lost 7 bases and the J segment 2 bases; nucleotides outside the gene matches: 6. CDR3 size: 14 residues.

The V and J genes are TRBV10-3 and TRBJ2-3; 10 nucleotides match TRBD2. The CDR3 is 18 residues long. The ends lost 4 bases at V and 0 bases at J; junction bases unmatched: 10. In germline, CDR1 is ENHRY, CDR2 SYGVKD. CDR3 in DNA: TGTGCCATCAGTGGGACTAGCGGACACTCTTCTAGCACAGATACGCAGTATTTT. Translated, it gives CAISGTSGHSSSTDTQYF.

A few counts support this clonotype. The chain combines TRBV6-6 with TRBJ2-7; D remains ambiguous. The V and J ends lost 2 bases and 0 bases respectively, with 8 bases between them. The germline V gene has CDR1 MNHNY and CDR2 SVGAGI (reference sequence). The CDR3 is 14 amino acids. As DNA, the CDR3 is TGTGCCAGCAGTTACGGCAGGCGCTCCTACGAGCAGTACTTC. This gives the protein CASSYGRRSYEQYF.

In the case of this clonotype: The junction departs from the called germline gene at one end, perhaps through a read error. The rearrangement uses TRBV29-1 and TRBJ1-1, with D possibly TRBD1 on 5 matching bases. In germline, CDR1 is SQVTM, CDR2 ANQGSEA. The CDR3 contains 14 residues. CDR3 in DNA: TGCAGCGTTGAGATGGACTCAGGGAACACTGAAGTTTTCTTT. Translating it yields CSVEMDSGNTEVFF.

V gene TRBV3-1 combines with J gene TRBJ2-1, with D perhaps given as TRBD1 or TRBD2 (6 bases each). V dropped 0 bases and J dropped 15 bases, with 18 bases sitting between them. Germline CDR1 is LGHDT and CDR2 is YNNKEL (reference sequence). CDR3 length equals 14 residues. The CDR3 nucleotides are TGTGCCAGCAGCCAAGATCAGGGGACTTTTAGTGTGTTCTTC. Translation: CASSQDQGTFSVFF.

The chain recombines TRBV12-3 or TRBV12-4 with TRBJ2-7; D unresolved. This CDR3 has 17 amino acids. The germline V and J ends were trimmed by 6 bases and 3 bases, with 24 bases remaining between them. The CDR3 DNA follows: TGTGCCAGCAGAGGTCGATCAAAAGACGGCGATTTCTACGAGCAGTACTTC. It is translated as CASRGRSKDGDFYEQYF.

This clonotype appeared many times. The rearrangement joins TRBV5-1 to TRBJ2-5; D possibly corresponds to TRBD1 (5 bases). The CDR3 has 13 residues. Germline V gene sequence: CDR1 SGHRS, CDR2 YFSETQ. V was trimmed by 4 bases and J by 2 bases, leaving 9 bases between them. CDR3 DNA sequence: TGCGCCAGCAGCCCCGACAGACAAGAGACCCAGTACTTC. Its protein is CASSPDRQETQYF.

This rearrangement joins TRBV6-5 to TRBJ2-7; unclear D gene. From germline, CDR1 is MNHEY and CDR2 SVGAGI. The CDR3 has 15 residues. Deletions cut 6 bases from V and 0 bases from J, with 15 bases between. The CDR3 nucleotides read TGTGCCAGCAGGCAAAAACACCCGAGCTCCTACGAGCAGTACTTC. It translates to CASRQKHPSSYEQYF.

The gene calls are TRBV20-1 and TRBJ2-6; 7 bases are a match to TRBD2. After removal of 0 bases from V and 0 bases from J, the junction contained 8 bases not matched to a gene. This CDR3 region has 18 residues. CDR1 is DFQATT and CDR2 is SNEGSKA in the germline V gene (reference sequence). CDR3 nucleotide sequence: TGCAGTGCTAGAGATTGGCTAGCGGAGTACTCTGGGGCCAACGTCCTGACTTTC. This gives the protein CSARDWLAEYSGANVLTF.